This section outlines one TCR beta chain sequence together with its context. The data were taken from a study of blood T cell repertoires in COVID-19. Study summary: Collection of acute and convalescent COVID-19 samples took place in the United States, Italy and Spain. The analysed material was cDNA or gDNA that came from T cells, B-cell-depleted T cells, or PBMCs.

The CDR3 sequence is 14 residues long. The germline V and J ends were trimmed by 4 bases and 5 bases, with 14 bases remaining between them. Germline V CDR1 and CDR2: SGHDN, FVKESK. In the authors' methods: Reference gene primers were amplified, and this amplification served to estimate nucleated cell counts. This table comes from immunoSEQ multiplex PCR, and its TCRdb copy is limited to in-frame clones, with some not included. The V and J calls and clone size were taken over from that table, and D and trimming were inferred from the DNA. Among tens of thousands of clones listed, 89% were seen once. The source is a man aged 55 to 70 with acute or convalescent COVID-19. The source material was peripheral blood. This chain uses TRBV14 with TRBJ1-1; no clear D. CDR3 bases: TGTGCCAGCAGCCCAGCGGGGTGGGGAACTGAAGCTTTCTTT. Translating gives CASSPAGWGTEAFF.